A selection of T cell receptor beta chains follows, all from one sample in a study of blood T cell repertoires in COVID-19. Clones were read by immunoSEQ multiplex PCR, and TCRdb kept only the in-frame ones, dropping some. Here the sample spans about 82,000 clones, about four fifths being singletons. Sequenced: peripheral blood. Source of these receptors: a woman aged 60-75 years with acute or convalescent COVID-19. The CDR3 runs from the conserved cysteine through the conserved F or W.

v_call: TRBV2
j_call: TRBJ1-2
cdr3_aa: CASTGTGDGYTF

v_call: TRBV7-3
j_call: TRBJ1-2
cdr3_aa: CASSSGQSGYTF

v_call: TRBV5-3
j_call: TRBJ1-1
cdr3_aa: CARSFPYRDSNTEAFF

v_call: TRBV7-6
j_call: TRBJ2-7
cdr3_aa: CASSLDGGRLAEQYF

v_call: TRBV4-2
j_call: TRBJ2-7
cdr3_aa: CASSQQGTGAYEQYF

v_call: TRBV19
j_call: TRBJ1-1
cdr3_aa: CASSISSRGAFF

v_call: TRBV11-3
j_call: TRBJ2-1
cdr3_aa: CASSRGGADNEQFF

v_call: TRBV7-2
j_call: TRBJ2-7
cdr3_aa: CASRLGGSSYEQYF

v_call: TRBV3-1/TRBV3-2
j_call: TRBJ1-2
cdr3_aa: CASSQADRDRYGYTF

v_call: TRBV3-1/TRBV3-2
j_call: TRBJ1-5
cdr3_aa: CASSQGGGYSNQPQHF

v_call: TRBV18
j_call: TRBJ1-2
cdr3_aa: CASSPWDRIIGFYGYTF

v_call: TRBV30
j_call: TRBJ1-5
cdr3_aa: CAWTPGFNQPQHF

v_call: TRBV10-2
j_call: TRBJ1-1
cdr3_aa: CASKRERDISNTEAFF

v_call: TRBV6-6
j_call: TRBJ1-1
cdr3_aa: CASSYGGVTEAFF

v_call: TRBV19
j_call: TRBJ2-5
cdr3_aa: CASSAGTSSETQYF

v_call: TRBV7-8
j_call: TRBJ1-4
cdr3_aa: CASRRATGPGKLFF

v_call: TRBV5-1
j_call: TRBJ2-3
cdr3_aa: CASSLVGVGGPGTDTQYF

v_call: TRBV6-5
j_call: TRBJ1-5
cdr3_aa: CASSYRGSNQPQHF

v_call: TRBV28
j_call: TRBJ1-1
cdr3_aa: CASSIPGQGRKAEAFF

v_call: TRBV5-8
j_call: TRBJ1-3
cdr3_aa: CASSDWTGDSGNTIYF

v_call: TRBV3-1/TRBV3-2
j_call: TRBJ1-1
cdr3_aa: CASSQEDRANTEAFF

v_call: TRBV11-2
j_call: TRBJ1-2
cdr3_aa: CASSPDRGWYGYTF

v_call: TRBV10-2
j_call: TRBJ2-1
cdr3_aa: CASSEPLAGGVAYNEQFF

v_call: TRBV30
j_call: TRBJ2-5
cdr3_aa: CAWSGSVLAGGETQYF

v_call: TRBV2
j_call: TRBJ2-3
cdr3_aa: CASRAGSDTQYF

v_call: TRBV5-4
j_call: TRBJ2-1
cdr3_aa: CASSLGTPGAPNEQFF

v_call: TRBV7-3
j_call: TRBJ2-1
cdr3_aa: CASSSTGGANNEQFF

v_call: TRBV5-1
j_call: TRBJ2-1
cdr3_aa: CASSLVKDNLYNEQFF

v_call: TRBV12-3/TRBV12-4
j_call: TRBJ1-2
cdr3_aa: CASSLEGRVGYTF

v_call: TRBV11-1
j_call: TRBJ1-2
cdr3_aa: CASSWDSYGYTF

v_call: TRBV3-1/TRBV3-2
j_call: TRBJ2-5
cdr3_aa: CASSLRRAGSVRTQYF

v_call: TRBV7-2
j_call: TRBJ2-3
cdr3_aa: CASSRQPPGLAGDTQYF

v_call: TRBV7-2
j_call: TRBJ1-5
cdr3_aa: CASSFFGGPSNQPQHF

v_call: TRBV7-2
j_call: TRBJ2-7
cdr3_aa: CASRAGGSNEQYF

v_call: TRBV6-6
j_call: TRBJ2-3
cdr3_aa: CASSSLGRDTDTQYF

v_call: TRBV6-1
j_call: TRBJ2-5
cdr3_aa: CASSEEETYQETQYF

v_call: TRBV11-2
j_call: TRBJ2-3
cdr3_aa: CASSFLGSGGSLSTDTQYF

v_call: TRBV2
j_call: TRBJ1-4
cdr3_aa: CASKPTNEKLFF

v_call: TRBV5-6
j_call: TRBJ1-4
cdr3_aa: CASSYRTGLGEKLFF

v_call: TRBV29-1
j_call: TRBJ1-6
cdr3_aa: CSVSAGLGSSPLHF

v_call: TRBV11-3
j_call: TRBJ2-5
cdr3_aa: CASSADPGRETQYF

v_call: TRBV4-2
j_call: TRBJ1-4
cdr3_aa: CASSQLPPGQGVGELFF

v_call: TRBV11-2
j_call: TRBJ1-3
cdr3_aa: CASSFSPGGPGNTIYF

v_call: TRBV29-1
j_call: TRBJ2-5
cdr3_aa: CSVDPSGGQETQYF

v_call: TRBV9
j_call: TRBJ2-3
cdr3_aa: CASSPSSPLGAQYF

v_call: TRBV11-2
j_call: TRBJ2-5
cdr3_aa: CASSLRSRERETQYF

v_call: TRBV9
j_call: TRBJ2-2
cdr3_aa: CASSVEGGGAPGELFF

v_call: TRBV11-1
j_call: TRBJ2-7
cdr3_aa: CASSLAPGLAGYEQYF

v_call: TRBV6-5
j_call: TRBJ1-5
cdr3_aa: CASRGRDTLWPQHF

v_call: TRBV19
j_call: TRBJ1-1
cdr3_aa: CASSDRVGTEAFF

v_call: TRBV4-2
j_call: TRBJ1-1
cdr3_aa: CASSQVEGDTGEAFF

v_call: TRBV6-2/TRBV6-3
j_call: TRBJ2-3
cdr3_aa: CASSYSGLAGGDTQYF